A single sample gave rise to the 28 T cell receptor beta chains below, sequenced in a study of T-cell reconstitution after alpha-beta-depleted transplantation in children (TCRdb year 2016). According to the study, the label for this sample's treatment or condition signals: allogeneic hematopoietic cell transplantation with graft depleted of TCRalphabeta T cells and CD19 B cells. The library was made by PCR. Sequencing was performed on an Illumina HiSeq 2500. TCR libraries were prepared with molecular barcoding, using unique molecular identifiers to normalize TCRbeta repertoire quantification. TCRdb reworked the public reads: Q25 trimming with fastp, MiXCR clone assembly, productive beta chains retained. When rows share a CDR3 protein, they turn into one entry using the most common DNA and genes. Here the sample has around 490,000 distinct CDR3 sequences; approximately 10% occur a single time. About 14% of the sample is held by the ten biggest clonotypes.

The sample here was PBMCs, mostly from graft donor cells, taken 180 days after TCRalphabeta/CD19-depleted stem cell transplant. All receptors derive from a female patient aged 2 to 10 who had a stem cell transplant for aplastic anemia, so the T cells may come from the graft donor.

The V and J genes are TRBV28 and TRBJ2-6; TRBD1 is a possible D gene (6 bases). The V and J ends lost 2 bases and 2 bases respectively, with 10 bases between them. Germline V gene data show CDR1 as MDHEN and CDR2 as SYDVKM. The CDR3 is made up of 16 amino acids. CDR3: CASSLGGTPGANVLTF. The DNA for the CDR3 is TGTGCCAGCAGTTTAGGTGGGACACCTGGGGCCAACGTCCTGACTTTC.

This clonotype was detected only a few times. V usage is TRBV7-9 and J usage is TRBJ2-7, with 8 bases lining up with TRBD2. This CDR3 contains 15 residues. V trimming: 5 bases; J trimming: 2 bases; junction bases outside the gene matches: 8. The V gene's germline CDR1 is SEHNR and CDR2 FQNEAQ (reference sequence). CDR3 residues: CASSQTSGRAYEQYV. CDR3 sequence (DNA): TGTGCCAGCAGCCAAACTAGCGGCAGGGCCTACGAGCAGTACGTC.

The V and J genes are TRBV5-1 and TRBJ2-2; TRBD2 matches at 11 bases. Per the germline V gene, CDR1 is SGHRS and CDR2 is YFSETQ. The V gene end was trimmed by 4 bases and the J gene end by 4 bases; junction bases not matched to a gene: 9. This CDR3 has 17 residues. The CDR3 region has the DNA TGCGCCAGCAGCCCGCAGACTAGCGGGAAATTCACCGGGGAGCTGTTTTTT. Its protein is CASSPQTSGKFTGELFF. Supplemented by reference TRBV5-1 and TRBJ2-2, the full variable domain reads KAGVTQTPRYLIKTRGQQVTLSCSPISGHRSVSWYQQTPGQGLQFLFEYFSETQRNKGNFPGRFSGRQFSNSRSEMNVSTLELGDSALYLCASSPQTSGKFTGELFFGEGSRLTVL.

The chain employs TRBV9 and TRBJ2-1, with 8 bases identical to TRBD2. There are 15 residues in the CDR3. Germline lookup yields CDR1 SGDLS and CDR2 YYNGEE. The V and J ends lost 4 bases and 8 bases, in that order; junction bases with no gene match: 11. CDR3 region: CASSTRGGLLDEQFF. CDR3 DNA: TGTGCCAGCAGCACCCGGGGGGGCCTTTTGGATGAGCAGTTCTTC.

CDR3 DNA: TGTGCTAGTGGTTTGGGGGACAGCTACGAGCAGTACTTC. It specifies CASGLGDSYEQYF. The chain is built from TRBV12-5 and TRBJ2-7; TRBD1 agrees at 7 bases. Trimming at V came to 1 base and at J to 3 bases, leaving 0 bases not matched to a gene. Germline assignment: CDR1 LGHNT and CDR2 FRNRAP. CDR3 size: 13 residues.

The V call is TRBV5-4, the J call TRBJ1-6; 8 nucleotides line up with TRBD1. V shed 0 bases, J shed 6 bases, and the junction held 5 bases outside the gene matches. This CDR3 has 16 amino acids. Germline V gene data show CDR1 as SGHNT and CDR2 as YYREEE (reference sequence). CDR3 in amino acids: CASSLVGTGFNSPLHF. DNA for the CDR3: TGTGCCAGCAGCTTGGTCGGGACAGGTTTTAATTCACCCCTCCACTTT.

This clonotype showed up many times. V usage is TRBV7-8 and J usage is TRBJ1-5, with 8 nucleotides matching TRBD1. The CDR3 runs 17 residues. Germline V CDR1 and CDR2: SGHVS, FQNEAQ. V dropped 2 bases and J dropped 6; count of bases not matched to a gene: 12. CDR3 bases: TGTGCCAGCAGCTTATGGAGGGTCAGGGGGCCCATTCAGCCCCAGCATTTT. This gives the protein CASSLWRVRGPIQPQHF.

The chain uses TRBV4-2 and TRBJ1-4; D is possibly TRBD1 (5 bases). The germline CDR1 and CDR2 sequences are LGHNA and YNFKEQ. This CDR3 is built from 14 residues. Trimming left V 7 bases short and J 4 bases short, with 13 bases between. In nucleotides, the CDR3 is TGTGCCAGCACCAAGGGTGGACATAATGAAAAACTGTTTTTT. This gives the protein CASTKGGHNEKLFF.

This clonotype has just a few counts. The V call is TRBV4-1, the J call TRBJ2-2; D is unclear. V was shortened by 0 bases and J by 1 base, with 6 bases between the two germline ends. CDR3 length: 15 amino acids. The germline CDR1 and CDR2 sequences are MGHRA and YSYEKL. CDR3 sequence reads: CASSQEGRNTGELFF. DNA of the CDR3: TGCGCCAGCAGCCAAGAGGGCCGGAACACCGGGGAGCTGTTTTTT.

J is TRBJ2-2 and V is TRBV20-1, with 9 bases aligning to TRBD2. V shed 2 bases, J shed 0 bases, and the junction held 7 bases outside the gene matches. Germline V gives CDR1 DFQATT, CDR2 SNEGSKA (reference sequence). CDR3 length equals 17 residues. The CDR3 sequence: CSARSLGLASNTGELFF. The CDR3 nucleotides read TGCAGTGCTAGAAGTCTCGGACTAGCGTCGAACACCGGGGAGCTGTTTTTT.

This clonotype came up a few times. V gene TRBV6-5 combines with J gene TRBJ2-1, with 7 bases lining up with TRBD2. The CDR3 spans 17 residues. J lost 2 bases, V lost 2 bases, and 9 bases had no gene match. CDR1 and CDR2 from the germline V gene are MNHEY and SVGAGI. The CDR3 sequence is CASSYRSGGSAYNEQFF. The CDR3 DNA reads as TGTGCCAGCAGTTACAGGTCCGGCGGGAGTGCCTACAATGAGCAGTTCTTC.

This clonotype was picked up a small number of times. The rearrangement links TRBV7-3 to TRBJ2-3; a weak D match, TRBD1 (6 bases). V was clipped by 5 bases and J by 2 bases, with 20 bases between them. Germline values: CDR1 SGHTA, CDR2 FQGTGA. The CDR3 totals 17 residues. CDR3 in DNA: TGTGCCAGCAGCCGACATCCACAGGGATTCGACACAGATACGCAGTATTTT. Encoded protein: CASSRHPQGFDTDTQYF.

The DNA for the CDR3 is TGCAGTGCCAGGGACGGGACAGGGGGTATCGAGCAGTACTTC. The encoded protein is CSARDGTGGIEQYF. V gene TRBV20-1 combines with J gene TRBJ2-7; TRBD1 matches 11 bases. Germline values: CDR1 DFQATT, CDR2 SNEGSKA (reference sequence). Unmatched junction bases numbered 10, after V lost 6 bases and J lost 6 bases. The CDR3 has 14 amino acids.

The table lists this clonotype with many counts. The J gene is TRBJ2-4, the V gene TRBV7-9; either TRBD1 or TRBD2 may fit D (5 bases each). CDR3 length: 13 residues. CDR1 is SEHNR and CDR2 is FQNEAQ in the germline V gene (reference sequence). V was trimmed by 6 bases and J by 5 bases, leaving 11 bases between them. CDR3 nucleotide sequence: TGTGCCAGCAGGTTGGGGGTCCAAAACATTCAGTACTTC. Translating it yields CASRLGVQNIQYF.

As concerns this clonotype: A much bigger clone sits one base away, suggesting this may be a read error. The V gene is TRBV28, the J gene TRBJ2-7, with D possibly matching TRBD1 (5 bases). CDR3 length equals 13 residues. Germline CDR1 and CDR2: MDHEN and SYDVKM. The CDR3 reads CASSWGRSSEQYV. CDR3 nucleotide sequence: TGTGCCAGCAGTTGGGGCAGGTCCTCCGAGCAGTACGTC.

This clonotype has just a few counts. In DNA, the CDR3 is TGCAGTGCTAGAGATGGGTTACCGGGGGATCAGCCCCAGCATTTT. It encodes CSARDGLPGDQPQHF. This sequence joins TRBV20-1 and TRBJ1-5; D perhaps matches TRBD1 (5 bases). Germline lookup yields CDR1 DFQATT and CDR2 SNEGSKA (reference sequence). V shed 0 bases and J shed 5 bases, with 14 bases lying between them. This CDR3 has 15 amino acids.

This clonotype was seen only a few times. The rearrangement joins TRBV6-2 or TRBV6-3 to TRBJ2-1; 9 positions match TRBD2. This CDR3 spans 17 amino acids. J lost 4 bases, V lost 4 bases, and 11 bases had no gene match. Per the germline V gene, CDR1 is MNHEY and CDR2 is SVGEGT. CDR3 in amino acids: CASSFSPLAGQYNEQFF. The CDR3 DNA reads as TGTGCCAGCAGTTTCAGCCCGCTAGCGGGGCAATACAATGAGCAGTTCTTC.

V is TRBV7-9 and J is TRBJ1-5; a weak D match, TRBD1 (6 bases). Germline V gene sequence: CDR1 SEHNR, CDR2 FQNEAQ (reference sequence). The V and J ends lost 1 base and 5 bases respectively, with 9 bases between them. The CDR3 totals 14 residues. CDR3: CASSLGTVDQPQHF. The CDR3 DNA is TGTGCCAGCAGCTTAGGGACAGTCGATCAGCCCCAGCATTTT.

The CDR3 protein is CASSESLAKNIQYF. CDR3 in DNA: TGTGCCAGCAGTGAAAGTTTAGCCAAAAACATTCAGTACTTC. The rearrangement uses TRBV2 and TRBJ2-4; D unresolved. V lost 2 bases to trimming and J lost 0 bases, with 5 bases between them. The CDR3 loop spans 14 amino acids. Germline V gives CDR1 SNHLY, CDR2 FYNNEI.

This clonotype was recorded at least ten times. This chain links TRBV29-1 with TRBJ2-7; tentative D call: TRBD1 (5 bases). Between the trimmed V and J ends, which lost 4 bases and 2 bases, there was a span of 9 bases. The CDR3 consists of 12 residues. CDR1 and CDR2 from the germline V gene are SQVTM and ANQGSEA. The CDR3 DNA reads TGCAGCGTTGTTCAGGACACCTACGAGCAGTACTTC. It encodes CSVVQDTYEQYF.

This chain connects TRBV4-3 to TRBJ2-1; D tentatively reads TRBD1 or TRBD2 (7 bases each). CDR3 length: 15 residues. V lost 4 bases to trimming and J lost 4 bases, with 14 bases between them. Germline V CDR1 and CDR2: LGHNA, YSLEER. The CDR3 here is CASSPSGTAYNEQFF. CDR3 nucleotide sequence: TGCGCCAGCAGCCCGAGCGGGACAGCTTACAATGAGCAGTTCTTC.

The J gene is TRBJ2-1, the V gene TRBV20-1; no reliable D call. V lost 3 bases and J 7 bases, leaving 4 bases between the germline ends. This CDR3 has 10 residues. Germline V lookup: CDR1 DFQATT, CDR2 SNEGSKA (reference sequence). CDR3 DNA sequence: TGCAGTGCTAGGGCAAATGAGCAGTTCTTC. Translating it yields CSARANEQFF.

Ten or more counts support this clonotype. The chain joins TRBV27 to TRBJ2-1; D assignment may be TRBD1 or TRBD2 (5 bases each). Trimming removed 5 bases at V and 0 bases at J, with 14 bases between. The CDR3 has 16 amino acids. CDR1 is MNHEY, CDR2 SMNVEV, per germline (reference sequence). The CDR3 region is CASSPGTIRSYNEQFF. The CDR3 DNA sequence: TGTGCCAGCAGTCCAGGGACCATCCGCTCCTACAATGAGCAGTTCTTC.

The gene calls are TRBV24-1 and TRBJ2-2; the D gene is possibly TRBD2 (5 bases). This CDR3 contains 17 residues. V was cut by 1 base and J by 5 bases, with 16 bases left in between. Per the germline V gene, CDR1 is KGHDR and CDR2 is SFDVKD. CDR3 region: CATSDLRGGSETGELFF. The CDR3 DNA is TGTGCCACCAGTGATTTACGAGGAGGATCTGAAACCGGGGAGCTGTTTTTT.

This clonotype has more than one count but fewer than ten. J is TRBJ2-5 and V is TRBV20-1; D may be TRBD1 or TRBD2 (5 bases each). With 0 bases removed from V and 5 bases from J, the gap between germline ends came to 13 bases. The CDR3 has 14 residues. The germline V gene has CDR1 DFQATT and CDR2 SNEGSKA (reference sequence). DNA of the CDR3: TGCAGTGCTAGAGAGACGGGGCGACATGAGACCCAGTACTTC. The encoded protein is CSARETGRHETQYF.

The chain combines TRBV6-1 with TRBJ1-2, with D possibly matching TRBD1 (6 bases). V dropped 6 bases and J dropped 7 bases, with 24 bases sitting between them. This CDR3 has 16 residues. Germline V gene data show CDR1 as MNHNS and CDR2 as SASEGT. As DNA, the CDR3 is TGTGCCAGCAGATCGTACGAATACAGGGCGCGGGGTGGCTACACCTTC. This encodes CASRSYEYRARGGYTF.

The V and J genes are TRBV20-1 and TRBJ2-1; 13 bases align to TRBD2. V trimming: 5 bases; J trimming: 3 bases; junction bases outside the gene matches: 16. CDR3 size: 19 residues. Germline-derived CDR1 and CDR2 are DFQATT and SNEGSKA (reference sequence). The CDR3 spells CSAPPGLAGASLNYNEQFF. In DNA form, the CDR3 reads TGCAGTGCTCCGCCTGGACTAGCGGGAGCCTCCCTCAACTACAATGAGCAGTTCTTC.

The V gene is TRBV12-3 or TRBV12-4, the J gene TRBJ1-1; D gene uncertain. V was pared by 5 bases and J by 4 bases, with 11 bases between. The CDR3 runs 13 residues. CDR3 nucleotide sequence: TGTGCCAGCAGTCCAAGGCGAGGCACTGAAGCTTTCTTT. Its protein product is CASSPRRGTEAFF.